Listed below are T cell receptor beta chains from one sample, sequenced in a study of blood T cell repertoires in COVID-19. Libraries were prepared by immunoSEQ multiplex PCR; TCRdb keeps only in-frame clonotypes and omits some of them. Of about 93,000 clones in the sample, around 90% were seen once. The sample consisted of peripheral blood. The source of these receptors is a human donor with active COVID-19. The donor label of this sample is uncertain. Each CDR3 is given with its conserved first and last residue. Fields, in order: J gene, V gene, D gene, clone size, CDR3 protein, CDR3 DNA. The D gene is left open where the match is weak. Not every row has a clone size; where given, it reads once, few, many or a size class.

J gene: TRBJ1-1
V gene: TRBV27
D gene: TRBD1
clone size: .
CDR3 protein: CASSSHSSRGDTEAFF
CDR3 DNA: TGTGCCAGCAGTTCCCACAGCTCCAGGGGGGACACTGAAGCTTTCTTT

J gene: TRBJ2-1
V gene: TRBV4-1
D gene: TRBD1
clone size: .
CDR3 protein: CASSKSQGAYNEQFF
CDR3 DNA: TGCGCCAGCAGCAAGAGCCAGGGGGCCTACAATGAGCAGTTCTTC

J gene: TRBJ2-5
V gene: TRBV6-6
D gene: TRBD1
clone size: .
CDR3 protein: CASSPHLEINRGQETQYF
CDR3 DNA: TGTGCCAGCAGTCCCCATTTAGAAATAAACAGGGGCCAAGAGACCCAGTACTTC

J gene: TRBJ2-1
V gene: TRBV10-3
D gene: TRBD2
clone size: .
CDR3 protein: CAISVASGGRVNEQFF
CDR3 DNA: TGTGCCATCAGTGTGGCTAGCGGGGGTAGGGTCAATGAGCAGTTCTTC

J gene: TRBJ1-1
V gene: TRBV9
D gene: .
clone size: few
CDR3 protein: CASSVGGSNTEAFF
CDR3 DNA: TGTGCCAGCAGCGTAGGAGGGTCGAACACTGAAGCTTTCTTT

J gene: TRBJ1-1
V gene: TRBV7-2
D gene: TRBD1
clone size: .
CDR3 protein: CASTASQGYTEAFF
CDR3 DNA: TGTGCCAGCACCGCATCACAGGGGTACACTGAAGCTTTCTTT

J gene: TRBJ1-2
V gene: TRBV6-5
D gene: .
clone size: few
CDR3 protein: CASSRDSPSNYGYTF
CDR3 DNA: TGTGCCAGCAGCCGAGACAGCCCTTCTAACTATGGCTACACCTTC

J gene: TRBJ1-2
V gene: TRBV9
D gene: TRBD1
clone size: .
CDR3 protein: CASRPGTGVPYGYTF
CDR3 DNA: TGTGCCAGCAGACCCGGGACAGGAGTCCCCTATGGCTACACCTTC

J gene: TRBJ2-2
V gene: TRBV27
D gene: TRBD2
clone size: .
CDR3 protein: CASSTTSGGAGELFF
CDR3 DNA: TGTGCCAGCAGTACGACTAGCGGGGGGGCCGGGGAGCTGTTTTTT

J gene: TRBJ1-1
V gene: TRBV9
D gene: .
clone size: .
CDR3 protein: CASSAHHRNTEAFF
CDR3 DNA: TGTGCCAGCAGCGCACACCACAGGAACACTGAAGCTTTCTTT

J gene: TRBJ2-1
V gene: TRBV2
D gene: TRBD1
clone size: .
CDR3 protein: CASKLRTGYNEQFF
CDR3 DNA: TGTGCCAGCAAATTAAGGACAGGGTACAATGAGCAGTTCTTC

J gene: TRBJ2-2
V gene: TRBV5-1
D gene: .
clone size: .
CDR3 protein: CASSLSVGGVTTGELFF
CDR3 DNA: TGCGCCAGCAGCTTGAGTGTGGGCGGGGTAACCACCGGGGAGCTGTTTTTT

J gene: TRBJ1-2
V gene: TRBV18
D gene: TRBD1
clone size: .
CDR3 protein: CASSPARTGDGYTF
CDR3 DNA: TGTGCCAGCTCACCGGCCCGGACAGGGGATGGCTACACCTTC

J gene: TRBJ2-7
V gene: TRBV4-2
D gene: TRBD2
clone size: .
CDR3 protein: CASSQEVAGSSYEQYF
CDR3 DNA: TGTGCCAGCAGCCAAGAAGTAGCGGGAAGCTCCTACGAGCAGTACTTC

J gene: TRBJ2-7
V gene: TRBV5-5
D gene: TRBD2
clone size: few
CDR3 protein: CASSLEGGGGSYEQYF
CDR3 DNA: TGTGCCAGCAGCTTGGAGGGCGGGGGAGGTTCCTACGAGCAGTACTTC

J gene: TRBJ1-2
V gene: TRBV2
D gene: .
clone size: .
CDR3 protein: CASSGVIYGYTF
CDR3 DNA: TGTGCCAGCAGTGGAGTAATCTATGGCTACACCTTC

J gene: TRBJ2-7
V gene: TRBV27
D gene: .
clone size: .
CDR3 protein: CASSPTGYEQYF
CDR3 DNA: TGTGCCAGCAGCCCGACAGGCTACGAGCAGTACTTC

J gene: TRBJ1-1
V gene: TRBV19
D gene: .
clone size: .
CDR3 protein: CASSIGRLNTEAFF
CDR3 DNA: TGTGCCAGTAGTATTGGGAGATTGAACACTGAAGCTTTCTTT

J gene: TRBJ2-1
V gene: TRBV6-4
D gene: TRBD2
clone size: .
CDR3 protein: CASSARGGAYNEQFF
CDR3 DNA: TGTGCCAGCAGTGCCCGGGGGGGCGCCTACAATGAGCAGTTCTTC

J gene: TRBJ1-2
V gene: TRBV5-6
D gene: .
clone size: .
CDR3 protein: CASSLGQHINYGYTF
CDR3 DNA: TGTGCCAGCAGCTTGGGACAGCATATTAACTATGGCTACACCTTC

J gene: TRBJ1-2
V gene: TRBV7-8
D gene: .
clone size: .
CDR3 protein: CASSLQGHGYTF
CDR3 DNA: TGTGCCAGCAGCTTACAGGGGCATGGCTACACCTTC

J gene: TRBJ1-4
V gene: TRBV6-6
D gene: TRBD1
clone size: .
CDR3 protein: CASSGGDRGEKLFF
CDR3 DNA: TGTGCCAGCAGTGGGGGGGACAGGGGTGAAAAACTGTTTTTT

J gene: TRBJ1-2
V gene: TRBV5-1
D gene: TRBD1
clone size: once
CDR3 protein: CASSPGQGNYGYTF
CDR3 DNA: TGCGCCAGCAGCCCGGGACAGGGGAATTATGGCTACACCTTC

J gene: TRBJ1-3
V gene: TRBV11-2
D gene: TRBD1
clone size: .
CDR3 protein: CASSLDGQGASGNTIYF
CDR3 DNA: TGTGCCAGCAGCTTAGACGGACAGGGGGCTTCTGGAAACACCATATATTTT